This TCR beta chain was obtained from a study of T cell responses to AZD1222 COVID-19 vaccine. This CDR3 spans 15 amino acids. Deletions cut 5 bases from V and 2 bases from J, with 15 bases between. Germline loops: CDR1 LNHDA, CDR2 SQIVND (reference sequence). Sequencing used immunoSEQ multiplex PCR; TCRdb keeps in-frame clones, though not all of them. The sample records almost 35,000 clones, about 88% being singletons. The chain has TRBV19 and TRBJ2-5; D gene uncertain. This clonotype was sampled from an adult in good health. The material was peripheral blood, obtained on day 0 of AZD1222 vaccination. The CDR3 loop reads CASSSPVSGQETQYF. The DNA for the CDR3 is TGTGCCAGTAGTTCTCCGGTGTCAGGACAAGAGACCCAGTACTTC. The variable domain in full, completed from reference TRBV19 and TRBJ2-5, reads DGGITQSPKYLFRKEGQNVTLSCEQNLNHDAMYWYRQDPGQGLRLIYYSQIVNDFQKGDIAEGYSVSREKKESFPLTVTSAQKNPTAFYLCASSSPVSGQETQYFGPGTRLLVL.